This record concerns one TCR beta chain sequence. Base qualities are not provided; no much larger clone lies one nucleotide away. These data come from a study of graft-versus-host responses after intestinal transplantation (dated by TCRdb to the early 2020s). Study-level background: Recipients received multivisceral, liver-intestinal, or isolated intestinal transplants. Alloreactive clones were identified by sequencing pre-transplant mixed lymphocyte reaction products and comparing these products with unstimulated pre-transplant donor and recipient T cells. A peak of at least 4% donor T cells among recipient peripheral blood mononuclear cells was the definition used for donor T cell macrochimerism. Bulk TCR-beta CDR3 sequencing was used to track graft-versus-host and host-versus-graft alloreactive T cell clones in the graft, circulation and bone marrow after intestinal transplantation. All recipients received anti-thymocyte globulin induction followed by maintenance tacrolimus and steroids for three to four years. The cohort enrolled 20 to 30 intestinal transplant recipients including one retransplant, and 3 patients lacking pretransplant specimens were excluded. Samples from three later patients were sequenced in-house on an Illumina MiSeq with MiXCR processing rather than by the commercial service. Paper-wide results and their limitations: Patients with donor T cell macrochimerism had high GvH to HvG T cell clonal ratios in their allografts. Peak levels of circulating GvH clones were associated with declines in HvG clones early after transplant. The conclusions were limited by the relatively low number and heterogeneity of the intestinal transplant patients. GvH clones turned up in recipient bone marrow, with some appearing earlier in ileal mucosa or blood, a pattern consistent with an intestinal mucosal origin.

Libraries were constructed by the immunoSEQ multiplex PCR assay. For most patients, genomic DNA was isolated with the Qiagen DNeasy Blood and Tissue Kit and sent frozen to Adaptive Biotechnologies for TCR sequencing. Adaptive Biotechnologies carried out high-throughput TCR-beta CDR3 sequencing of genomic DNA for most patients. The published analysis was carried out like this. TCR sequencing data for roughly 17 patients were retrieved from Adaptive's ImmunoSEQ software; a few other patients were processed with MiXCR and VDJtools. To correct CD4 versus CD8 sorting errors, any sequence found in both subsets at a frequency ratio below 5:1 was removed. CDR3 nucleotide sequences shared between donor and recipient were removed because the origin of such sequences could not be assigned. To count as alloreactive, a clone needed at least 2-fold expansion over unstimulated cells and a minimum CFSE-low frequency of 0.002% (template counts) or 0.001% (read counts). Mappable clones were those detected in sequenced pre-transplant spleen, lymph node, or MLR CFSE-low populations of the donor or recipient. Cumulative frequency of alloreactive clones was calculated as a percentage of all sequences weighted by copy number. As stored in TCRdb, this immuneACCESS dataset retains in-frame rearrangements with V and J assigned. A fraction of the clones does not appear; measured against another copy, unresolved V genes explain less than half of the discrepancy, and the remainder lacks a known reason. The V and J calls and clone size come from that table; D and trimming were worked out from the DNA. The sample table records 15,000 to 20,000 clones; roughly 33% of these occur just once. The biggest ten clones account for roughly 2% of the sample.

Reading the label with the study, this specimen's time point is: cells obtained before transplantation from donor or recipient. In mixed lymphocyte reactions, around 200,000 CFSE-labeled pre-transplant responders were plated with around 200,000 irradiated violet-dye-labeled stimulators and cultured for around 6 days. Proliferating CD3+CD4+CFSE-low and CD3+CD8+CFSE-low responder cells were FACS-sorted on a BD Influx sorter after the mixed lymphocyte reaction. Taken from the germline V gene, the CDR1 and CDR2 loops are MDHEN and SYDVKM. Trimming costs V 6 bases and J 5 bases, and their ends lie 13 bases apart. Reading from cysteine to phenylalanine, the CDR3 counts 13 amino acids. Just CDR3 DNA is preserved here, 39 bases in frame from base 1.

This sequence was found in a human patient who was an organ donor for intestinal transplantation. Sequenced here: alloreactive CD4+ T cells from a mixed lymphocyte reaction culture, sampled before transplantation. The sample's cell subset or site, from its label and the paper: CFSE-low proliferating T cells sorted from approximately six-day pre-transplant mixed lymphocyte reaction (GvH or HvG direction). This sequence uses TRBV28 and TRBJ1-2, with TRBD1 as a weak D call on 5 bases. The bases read TGTGCCAGCAGCCCCGGATGGGGGTATGGCTACACCTTC. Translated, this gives CASSPGWGYGYTF.